This T cell receptor (beta chain) originates from a study of CD8 T cells in Susac syndrome. Random hexamers were used to reverse transcribe the RNA input (about 0.5 to 1 ug). In TCRdb, the immunoSEQ multiplex PCR reads were re-called with MiXCR into one record per CDR3 protein. The repertoire has some 260,000 distinct CDR3 sequences, 70% to 90% of them found once; the top ten carry over 0.09%. In the case of this clonotype: The junction and the germline gene differ at one end; a read error may be behind it.

The CDR3 spans 15 residues. Per germline, CDR1 SSHAT and CDR2 FNYEAQ (reference sequence). The genes are TRBV7-7 and TRBJ2-5, with D perhaps matching TRBD2 (6 bases). The TCR was taken from a human donor with multiple sclerosis. Specimen: CD8+ T cells from PBMCs. Written as DNA, the CDR3 is TGTGCTAGCAGCTTAGCGGCAAGTTCGTCGGAGACCCAGTACTTC. Protein product: CASSLAASSSETQYF.